The present TCR beta chain was sequenced within a study of blood T cells in healthy people across ages. Findings of the study overall: Per million T cells, TCR beta diversity dropped about linearly as age rose. Naive CD4+ cells and diversity were both higher in long-lived donors than in aged donors.

The germline V gene encodes CDR1 DFQATT and CDR2 SNEGSKA (reference sequence). The CDR3 contains 15 residues. As to this clonotype: The antigen is unknown. The junction and the germline gene differ at one end; a read error may be behind it.

Extraction yielded at least 6 micrograms of total RNA per sample. Sample-barcoded 5' priming and a J-beta primer mix drove a second PCR of roughly 6 to 12 cycles. Sequencing yielded, for each sample, at least 3 million paired-end reads carrying CDR3. TCRdb recomputed calls from the 5' RACE reads with MiXCR, one row per CDR3 protein. The sample has about 1.5 million distinct CDR3 sequences; 42% are singletons. The rearrangement uses TRBV20-1 and TRBJ1-2; 9 nucleotides match TRBD1. Sequencing was done on a sample of blood. The TCR was taken from a woman aged 18-30 years in good health. This CDR3 reads CGARDLQGATYGYTF. The CDR3 nucleotides read TGCGGTGCTAGAGACCTACAGGGGGCGACCTATGGCTACACCTTC.